The 27 T cell receptor beta chains given below trace back to one sample, sequenced in a study of blood T cell repertoires in COVID-19. TCRdb keeps only in-frame clones here, not all; method: immunoSEQ multiplex PCR. The data contain a few hundred thousand clones, over 75% of them singletons. Source material: peripheral blood. These receptor sequences come from a woman aged 55 to 70 with acute or convalescent COVID-19.

The chain employs TRBV10-2 and TRBJ2-7; 9 nucleotides match TRBD1. The CDR3 consists of 14 residues. Trimming removed 6 bases from V and 1 base from J; junction bases left unmatched: 4. Per germline, CDR1 WSHSY and CDR2 SAAADI. The CDR3 is CASRGTGRSYEQYF. DNA of the CDR3: TGCGCCAGCAGGGGGACAGGGAGGTCCTACGAGCAGTACTTC.

This clone appeared once. The rearrangement joins TRBV3-1 (or the pseudogene TRBV3-2) to TRBJ2-1, with D possibly matching TRBD2 (5 bases). The CDR3 has 18 amino acids. Germline V gene data show CDR1 as LGHDT and CDR2 as YNNKEL (reference sequence). Trimming shortened V by 4 bases and J by 2 bases, and 21 bases separated the two germline ends. In DNA, the CDR3 is TGTGCCAGCAGCCCGGGAATAACAAACAAGGATCCCTACAATGAGCAGTTCTTC. It is translated as CASSPGITNKDPYNEQFF.

The V call is TRBV7-9, the J call TRBJ1-1, with TRBD1 identical over 8 bases. The germline V gene encodes CDR1 SEHNR and CDR2 FQNEAQ (reference sequence). V lost 7 bases to trimming and J lost 8 bases; unmatched junction nucleotides: 6. CDR3 size: 12 residues. Here the CDR3 DNA reads TGTGCCAGCATCCTGAACAGGGGGGAAGCTTTCTTT. This gives the protein CASILNRGEAFF.

The chain combines TRBV19 with TRBJ2-1, with 9 nucleotides matching TRBD2. V shed 5 bases and J 1 base; nucleotides not matched to a gene: 6. Germline V gene sequence: CDR1 LNHDA, CDR2 SQIVND (reference sequence). The CDR3 covers 16 residues. CDR3 nucleotides: TGTGCCAGTAGTGGGCTAGCGGGAATGTCCTACAATGAGCAGTTCTTC. The encoded protein is CASSGLAGMSYNEQFF. Combining the CDR3 with reference TRBV19 and TRBJ2-1 gives the whole variable domain DGGITQSPKYLFRKEGQNVTLSCEQNLNHDAMYWYRQDPGQGLRLIYYSQIVNDFQKGDIAEGYSVSREKKESFPLTVTSAQKNPTAFYLCASSGLAGMSYNEQFFGPGTRLTVL.

This clone has a handful of counts. The rearrangement joins TRBV11-3 to TRBJ2-3; 9 positions agree with TRBD2. This CDR3 comprises 12 residues. Germline CDR1 and CDR2: SGHNT and YENEEA. V shed 6 bases, J shed 12 bases, and the junction held 7 bases outside the gene matches. CDR3 in amino acids: CASSDSGGLQYF. CDR3 DNA: TGTGCCAGCAGTGATAGCGGGGGCCTCCAGTATTTT.

The chain couples TRBV7-9 to TRBJ2-1, with 14 positions matching TRBD2. V was pared by 3 bases and J by 8 bases, with 9 bases of the junction left unmatched. The germline gives CDR1 SEHNR, CDR2 FQNEAQ (reference sequence). CDR3 size: 17 residues. This chain's CDR3 is CASSFTGTSGRYDEQFF. CDR3 DNA: TGTGCCAGCAGCTTTACCGGGACTAGCGGGAGATATGATGAGCAGTTCTTC.

The J gene is TRBJ1-6, the V gene TRBV19; D not certain. V shed 7 bases and J shed 6 bases, with 13 bases lying between them. From germline, CDR1 is LNHDA and CDR2 SQIVND (reference sequence). This CDR3 contains 14 residues. CDR3 bases: TGTGCCAGTACCCCCTCGGGTCTTAATTCACCCCTCCACTTT. This encodes CASTPSGLNSPLHF. Supplemented by reference TRBV19 and TRBJ1-6, the full variable domain reads DGGITQSPKYLFRKEGQNVTLSCEQNLNHDAMYWYRQDPGQGLRLIYYSQIVNDFQKGDIAEGYSVSREKKESFPLTVTSAQKNPTAFYLCASTPSGLNSPLHFGNGTRLTVT.

The chain employs TRBV2 and TRBJ1-3, with no clear D. V was shortened by 0 bases and J by 10 bases, with 7 bases between the two germline ends. In germline, CDR1 is SNHLY, CDR2 FYNNEI. The CDR3 has 12 residues. CDR3 in amino acids: CASSEARGTIYF. The CDR3 DNA sequence: TGTGCCAGCAGTGAAGCCCGAGGGACCATATATTTT.

This clone was seen only once. The genes are TRBV5-1 and TRBJ1-1; 10 bases line up with TRBD1. V dropped 4 bases and J dropped 5; count of bases not matched to a gene: 5. This CDR3 contains 14 residues. The germline CDR1 and CDR2 sequences are SGHRS and YFSETQ. The CDR3 here is CASSIGQGGTEAFF. The DNA of the CDR3 is TGCGCCAGCAGCATAGGACAGGGGGGGACTGAAGCTTTCTTT.

The chain has TRBV19 and TRBJ1-1; D uncertain. Trimming removed 2 bases at V and 0 bases at J, with 13 bases between. Germline CDR1 is LNHDA and CDR2 is SQIVND (reference sequence). This CDR3 is 16 amino acids long. CDR3 loop: CASSIRHSAVNTEAFF. The CDR3 coding sequence is TGTGCCAGTAGTATAAGGCATTCGGCGGTGAACACTGAAGCTTTCTTT.

CDR3 nucleotide sequence: TGCGCCAGCAGCCAAGAACGAGGAAGGATGTATGAGCAGTTCTTC. It is translated as CASSQERGRMYEQFF. This sequence joins TRBV4-3 and TRBJ2-1; D is unresolved. The germline V and J ends were trimmed by 0 bases and 8 bases, with 14 bases remaining between them. The CDR3 spans 15 residues. Germline V gives CDR1 LGHNA, CDR2 YSLEER.

This clone was recorded only once. The chain joins TRBV6-5 to TRBJ2-5; a possible D gene is TRBD1 (5 bases). Germline lookup yields CDR1 MNHEY and CDR2 SVGAGI. The CDR3 is 13 residues long. V was trimmed by 11 bases and J by 5 bases, leaving 18 bases between them. The CDR3 DNA sequence: TGTGCCGCCCAGGGTCAAGGAAGGGAGACCCAGTACTTC. This gives the protein CAAQGQGRETQYF.

This chain connects TRBV21-1 to TRBJ1-6; no check of the table's D call, TRBD1, against the DNA was made. TRBV21-1 is assigned pseudogene status. The CDR3 consists of 16 residues. The CDR3 region is CASSNLDRGPNSPLHF. The CDR3 coding sequence is TGTGCCAGCAGCAATCTTGACAGGGGTCCTAATTCACCCCTCCACTTT.

This sequence joins TRBV28 and TRBJ1-5; 8 bases are shared with TRBD1. CDR3 size: 14 residues. Germline CDR1 and CDR2: MDHEN and SYDVKM. J lost 6 bases, V lost 6 bases, and 7 bases had no gene match. CDR3 protein: CASRGTGASQPQHF. The CDR3 DNA sequence: TGTGCCAGCAGGGGGACAGGAGCGAGTCAGCCCCAGCATTTT.

The chain recombines TRBV28 with TRBJ1-6; 10 bases agree with TRBD1. J was trimmed by 0 bases and V by 7 bases; bases with no gene match: 3. Germline-derived CDR1 and CDR2 are MDHEN and SYDVKM. The CDR3 length is 16 residues. The CDR3: CASTRTGGSYNSPLHF. CDR3 sequence (DNA): TGTGCCAGCACTCGGACAGGGGGCTCCTATAATTCACCCCTCCACTTT.

This clone was seen just once. J is TRBJ2-3 and V is TRBV5-1; TRBD2 aligns across 9 bases. Unmatched junction bases numbered 6, after V lost 4 bases and J lost 3 bases. The CDR3 length is 15 residues. Germline V lookup: CDR1 SGHRS, CDR2 YFSETQ. The CDR3 DNA reads as TGCGCCAGCAGCGTAGGACTAGCGAGGACAGATACGCAGTATTTT. This codes for CASSVGLARTDTQYF.

The CDR3 DNA sequence: TGTGCCAGCAGCGCCGGACAGGGAATGATCAATCAGCCCCAGCATTTT. Protein product: CASSAGQGMINQPQHF. This chain joins TRBV9 and TRBJ1-5, with TRBD1 matching over 8 bases. V shed 3 bases, J shed 3 bases, and the junction held 8 bases outside the gene matches. Germline V lookup: CDR1 SGDLS, CDR2 YYNGEE. The CDR3 extends over 16 amino acids. Drawing the rest from reference TRBV9 and TRBJ1-5, the complete variable domain is DSGVTQTPKHLITATGQRVTLRCSPRSGDLSVYWYQQSLDQGLQFLIQYYNGEERAKGNILERFSAQQFPDLHSELNLSSLELGDSALYFCASSAGQGMINQPQHFGDGTRLSIL.

The J gene is TRBJ2-7, the V gene TRBV7-3; D is perhaps TRBD1 (5 bases). V dropped 5 bases and J dropped 6 bases, with 14 bases sitting between them. Germline values: CDR1 SGHTA, CDR2 FQGTGA. CDR3 length equals 13 residues. CDR3 coding DNA: TGTGCCAGCAGCCCAACAAGCAGGGTCGAGCAGTACTTC. It specifies CASSPTSRVEQYF.

This chain links TRBV28 with TRBJ2-3, with 7 bases fitting TRBD2. The ends lost 5 bases at V and 10 bases at J; junction bases unmatched: 6. Looked up from germline, CDR1 is MDHEN and CDR2 is SYDVKM. The CDR3 is 12 amino acids. The CDR3, as DNA: TGTGCCAGCAGTCCGACCGGGAGGTCGCAGTATTTT. Translation gives CASSPTGRSQYF.

The chain recombines TRBV27 with TRBJ2-7; TRBD2 agrees at 8 bases. CDR1 is MNHEY and CDR2 is SMNVEV in the germline V gene (reference sequence). Losses at the gene ends were 2 bases for V and 1 base for J; bases not matched to a gene: 4. CDR3 length: 15 residues. The CDR3 DNA is TGTGCCAGCAGTTTAAGACGGGGGGGTTCCTACGAGCAGTACTTC. This codes for CASSLRRGGSYEQYF.

The chain joins TRBV6-6 to TRBJ1-2; 9 bases align to TRBD1. The length of the CDR3 is 15 residues. With 7 bases clipped from V and 6 bases from J, the junction kept 12 bases outside the gene matches. Germline loops: CDR1 MNHNY, CDR2 SVGAGI (reference sequence). In DNA form, the CDR3 reads TGTGCCAGCAAGGCCCGGACAGGGGAATTGGATGGCTACACCTTC. It yields the protein CASKARTGELDGYTF.

In DNA form, the CDR3 reads TGTGCCAGCAGCGTATCCCCTGGAGGCCGTCAGCCCCAGCATTTT. This gives the protein CASSVSPGGRQPQHF. The rearrangement uses TRBV9 and TRBJ1-5; D ambiguous. The V gene lost 1 base and the J gene lost 6 bases, with 14 bases spanning the gap. The germline V gene encodes CDR1 SGDLS and CDR2 YYNGEE. The CDR3 is 15 residues long.

The V gene is TRBV7-9, the J gene TRBJ1-4, with 11 bases identical to TRBD1. This CDR3 comprises 17 residues. V shed 5 bases and J 7 bases; nucleotides not matched to a gene: 12. The germline V gene encodes CDR1 SEHNR and CDR2 FQNEAQ (reference sequence). The DNA of the CDR3 is TGTGCCAGCAGCCTCGTCCCGGGACAGGGGGGCGGTGAAAAACTGTTTTTT. Translation gives CASSLVPGQGGGEKLFF.

The rearrangement uses TRBV4-2 and TRBJ1-2, with 7 bases identical to TRBD1. V shed 1 base, J shed 4 bases, and the junction held 3 bases outside the gene matches. The CDR3 sequence is 14 residues long. Per germline, CDR1 LGHNA and CDR2 YNFKEQ. DNA of the CDR3: TGTGCCAGCAGCCAAGGACAGGGAAGCTATGGCTACACCTTC. Protein product: CASSQGQGSYGYTF.

The gene calls are TRBV7-9 and TRBJ2-3, with 9 bases matching TRBD1. In germline, CDR1 is SEHNR, CDR2 FQNEAQ (reference sequence). With 3 bases clipped from V and 4 bases from J, the junction kept 8 bases outside the gene matches. The CDR3 totals 16 residues. The CDR3 is CASSFSGQGLADTQYF. The CDR3 region has the DNA TGTGCCAGCAGCTTTTCGGGACAGGGTCTGGCAGATACGCAGTATTTT. Variable domain in full (rest from reference TRBV7-9 and TRBJ2-3): DTGVSQNPRHKITKRGQNVTFRCDPISEHNRLYWYRQTLGQGPEFLTYFQNEAQLEKSRLLSDRFSAERPKGSFSTLEIQRTEQGDSAMYLCASSFSGQGLADTQYFGPGTRLTVL.

The chain links TRBV4-1 to TRBJ2-3; 8 bases are a match to TRBD1. The CDR3 loop spans 15 amino acids. Unmatched junction bases numbered 4, after V lost 5 bases and J lost 0 bases. Germline V gene data show CDR1 as MGHRA and CDR2 as YSYEKL. DNA of the CDR3: TGCGCCAGCAGCTTGGACAGGGTGAGCACAGATACGCAGTATTTT. It is translated as CASSLDRVSTDTQYF.

This rearrangement joins TRBV5-1 to TRBJ1-1; 9 nucleotides align to TRBD1. V lost 4 bases to trimming and J lost 0 bases; unmatched junction nucleotides: 10. The CDR3 sequence is 17 residues long. Germline CDR1 SGHRS, CDR2 YFSETQ. The CDR3 DNA follows: TGCGCCAGCAGCGCCGTCCCGGGACAGGGTATGAACACTGAAGCTTTCTTT. Its translation is CASSAVPGQGMNTEAFF.